This T cell receptor (beta chain) comes out of a study of Graves' ophthalmopathy and Graves' hyperthyroidism. In the study overall: The blood sample was drawn at first diagnosis and before any treatment.

Using RNA transcripts, the TCR beta CDR3 regions were amplified. Amplification began with first-round RT-PCR using HTBI primers, then second-round multiplex PCR was performed. TCRdb passed the multiplex PCR reads through MiXCR, listing each CDR3 protein once. The sample holds approximately 380,000 distinct CDR3 sequences, 20% to 25% seen once. Trimming left V 4 bases short and J 4 bases short, with 22 bases between. Germline V gives CDR1 MNHEY, CDR2 SVGAGI. The CDR3 loop spans 17 amino acids. This clonotype was seen ten or more times. This chain uses TRBV6-5 with TRBJ2-5, with D uncertain. The sequence was collected from a woman aged 18 to 35 with stable Graves' hyperthyroidism. Source material: peripheral blood. CDR3 sequence reads: CASSSSSWDSIPETQYF. The DNA of the CDR3 is TGTGCCAGCAGTTCTTCTTCGTGGGATTCGATTCCAGAGACCCAGTACTTC.